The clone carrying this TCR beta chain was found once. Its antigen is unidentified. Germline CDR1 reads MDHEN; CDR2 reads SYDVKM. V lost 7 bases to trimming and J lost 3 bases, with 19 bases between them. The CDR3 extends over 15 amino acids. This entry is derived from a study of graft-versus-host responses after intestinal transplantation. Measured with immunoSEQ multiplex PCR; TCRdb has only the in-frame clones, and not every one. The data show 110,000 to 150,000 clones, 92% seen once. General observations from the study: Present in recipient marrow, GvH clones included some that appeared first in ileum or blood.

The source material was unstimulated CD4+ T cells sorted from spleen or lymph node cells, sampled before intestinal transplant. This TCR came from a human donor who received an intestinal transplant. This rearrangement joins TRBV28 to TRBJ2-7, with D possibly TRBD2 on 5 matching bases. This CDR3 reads CASTLGDGRVYEQYF. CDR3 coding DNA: TGTGCCAGCACCCTGGGAGACGGAAGGGTCTACGAGCAGTACTTC.